These T cell receptor beta chains were read from a single sample in a study of CD8+ T cells in alopecia areata. The data were produced by immunoSEQ multiplex PCR, yet TCRdb's version contains in-frame clones alone and is incomplete. This table holds approximately 99,000 clones, approximately 60% found once. Sequenced: CD8+ T cells sorted from blood. The receptors stem from a human donor in good health. CDR3s include the opening cysteine and the closing phenylalanine or tryptophan. The order of the fields is V gene, CDR3 length, D gene, clone size, J gene, CDR3 DNA, CDR3 protein. D genes are given only for firm matches. Clone size is not always given. Where it is, it says once, few, many or a class for expanded clones.

TRBV2	14	NA	NA	TRBJ2-5	TGTGCCAGCTTTAGCGGACGGGGGAGAGAGACCCAGTACTTC	CASFSGRGRETQYF
TRBV28	15	NA	few	TRBJ2-2	TGTGCCAGCAGTCCCGTTCATCAGGGCCCCGGGGAGCTGTTTTTT	CASSPVHQGPGELFF
TRBV18	16	NA	NA	TRBJ1-5	TGTGCCAGCTCACCAATATCAGGCGATATCAATCAGCCCCAGCATTTT	CASSPISGDINQPQHF
TRBV6-5	16	NA	once	TRBJ1-5	TGTGCCAGCAGTTACTCGCCCGAGACGTGGAATCAGCCCCAGCATTTT	CASSYSPETWNQPQHF
TRBV29-1	13	TRBD1	few	TRBJ1-1	TGCAGCGCGGAAGGGGGCTTTGGCACTGAAGCTTTCTTT	CSAEGGFGTEAFF
TRBV2	14	TRBD2	once	TRBJ2-1	TGTGCCAGCAGGGGACTAGCGGGGATCGATGAGCAGTTCTTC	CASRGLAGIDEQFF
TRBV29-1	15	TRBD1	NA	TRBJ1-2	TGCAGCGTTGACGACCGGGACAGCTTTAACTATGGCTACACCTTC	CSVDDRDSFNYGYTF
TRBV4-1	16	NA	NA	TRBJ2-7	TGCGCCAGCAGCCAAAAGCCCTCACCGGGTACCTACGAGCAGTACTTC	CASSQKPSPGTYEQYF
TRBV9	18	TRBD2	NA	TRBJ2-1	TGTGCCAGCAGCGTAGTTAGTATCGGCGCTAGCGGGGGGCATGAGCAGTTCTTC	CASSVVSIGASGGHEQFF
TRBV6-5	15	TRBD1	NA	TRBJ1-1	TGTGCCAGCAGTTACAGGGACAGCATGAACACTGAAGCTTTCTTT	CASSYRDSMNTEAFF
TRBV7-3	15	NA	NA	TRBJ1-2	TGTGCCAGCAGGTTTCCCCTGTGGTCCCCCTATGGCTACACCTTC	CASRFPLWSPYGYTF
TRBV9	13	NA	NA	TRBJ1-5	TGTGCCAGCAGCGTAACGGGCGGATTACCCCAGCATTTT	CASSVTGGLPQHF
TRBV28	13	TRBD1	NA	TRBJ2-7	TGTGCCAGCAGTTCGGGACAGGGCTGGGAGCAGTACTTC	CASSSGQGWEQYF
TRBV21-1	15	NA	NA	TRBJ2-5	TGTACCAGCAGCAAAGTGCGGCGGTTCTTTGAGACCCAGTACTTC	CTSSKVRRFFETQYF
TRBV13	11	NA	few	TRBJ2-3	TGTGCCAGCACCAAAACAGATACGCAGTATTTT	CASTKTDTQYF
TRBV19	13	NA	NA	TRBJ2-7	TGTGCCAGTAGTATTCAGGGATCCTACGAGCAGTACTTC	CASSIQGSYEQYF
TRBV27	14	TRBD1	NA	TRBJ1-1	TGTGCCAGCAGTCTCAGGGGGCGGGTGACTGAAGCTTTCTTT	CASSLRGRVTEAFF